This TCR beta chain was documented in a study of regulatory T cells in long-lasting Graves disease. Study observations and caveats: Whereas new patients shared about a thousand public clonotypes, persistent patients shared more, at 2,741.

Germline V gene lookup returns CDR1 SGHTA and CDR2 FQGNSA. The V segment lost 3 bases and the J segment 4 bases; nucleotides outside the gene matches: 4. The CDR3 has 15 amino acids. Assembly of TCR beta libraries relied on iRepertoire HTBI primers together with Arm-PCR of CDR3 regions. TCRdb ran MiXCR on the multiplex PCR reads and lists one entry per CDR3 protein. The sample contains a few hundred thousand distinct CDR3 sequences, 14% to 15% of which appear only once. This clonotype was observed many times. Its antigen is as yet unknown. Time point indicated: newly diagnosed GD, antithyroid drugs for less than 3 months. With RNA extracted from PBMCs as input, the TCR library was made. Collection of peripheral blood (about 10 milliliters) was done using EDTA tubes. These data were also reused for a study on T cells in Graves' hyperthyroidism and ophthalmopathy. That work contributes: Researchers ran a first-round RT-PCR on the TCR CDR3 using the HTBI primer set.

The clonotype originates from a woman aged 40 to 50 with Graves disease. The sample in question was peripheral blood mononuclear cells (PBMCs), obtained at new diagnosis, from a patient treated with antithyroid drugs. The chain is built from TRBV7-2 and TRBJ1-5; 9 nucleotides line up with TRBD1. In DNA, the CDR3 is TGTGCCAGCAGCTTTGGGACAGGGTATAATCAGCCCCAGCATTTT. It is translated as CASSFGTGYNQPQHF.